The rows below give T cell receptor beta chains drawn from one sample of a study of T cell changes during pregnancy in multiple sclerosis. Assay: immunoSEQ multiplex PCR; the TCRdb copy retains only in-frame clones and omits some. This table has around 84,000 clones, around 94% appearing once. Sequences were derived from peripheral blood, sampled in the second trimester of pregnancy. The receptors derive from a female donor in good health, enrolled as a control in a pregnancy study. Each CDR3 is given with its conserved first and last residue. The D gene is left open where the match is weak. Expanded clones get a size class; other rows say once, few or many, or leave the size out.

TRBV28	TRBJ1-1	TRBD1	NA	TGTGCCAGCAGGACAGGGTCTATGAACACTGAAGCTTTCTTT	CASRTGSMNTEAFF
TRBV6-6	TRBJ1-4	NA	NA	TGTGCCAGCAGTTACAGTAGGGAGGGGTGGGGAAAACTGTTTTTT	CASSYSREGWGKLFF
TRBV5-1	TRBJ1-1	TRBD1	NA	TGCGCCAGCAGCCTCGGGACAGGGGTCGTGGACACTGAAGCTTTCTTT	CASSLGTGVVDTEAFF
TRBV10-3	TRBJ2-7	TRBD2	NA	TGTGCCATCAGTTCCTGGACTAGCGGGAGTGTCCACGAGCAGTACTTC	CAISSWTSGSVHEQYF
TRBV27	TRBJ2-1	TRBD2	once	TGTGCCAGCAGCCTGACTAGCGCTTACAATGAGCAGTTCTTC	CASSLTSAYNEQFF
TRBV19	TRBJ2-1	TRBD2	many	TGTGCCAGTAGTATAGGCGCTAGCGGGGGCAATGAGCAGTTCTTC	CASSIGASGGNEQFF
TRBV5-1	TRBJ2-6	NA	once	TGCGCCAGCAGCTGGAGGGACCAGATAACCGCCAACGTCCTGACTTTC	CASSWRDQITANVLTF
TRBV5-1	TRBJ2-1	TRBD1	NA	TGCGCCAGCAGCAAAGGGACAGGGATGTACAATGAGCAGTTCTTC	CASSKGTGMYNEQFF
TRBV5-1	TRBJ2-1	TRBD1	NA	TGCGCCAGCAGCCCCTTTGCGGACAGGCCGTACAATGAGCAGTTCTTC	CASSPFADRPYNEQFF
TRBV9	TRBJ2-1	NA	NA	TGTGCCAGCAGCGTAGTACTAGAGGGTGGGGAGCAGTTCTTC	CASSVVLEGGEQFF
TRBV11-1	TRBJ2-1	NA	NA	TGTGCCAGCAGACTAGGCCCCGAACACAATGAGCAGTTCTTC	CASRLGPEHNEQFF
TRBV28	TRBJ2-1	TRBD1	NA	TGTGCCAGCAGTTCAGGGGGCCCATCTAGGAATGAGCAGTTCTTC	CASSSGGPSRNEQFF
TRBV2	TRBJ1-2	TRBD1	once	TGTGCCAGCATGTTCCTGACAGGGTCAAATGGCTACACCTTC	CASMFLTGSNGYTF
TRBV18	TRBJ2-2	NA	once	TGTGCCAGCAGAGAGAGAGGGTACACCGGGGAGCTGTTTTTT	CASRERGYTGELFF
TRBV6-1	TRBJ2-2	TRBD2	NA	TGTGCCAGCAGTGAGGGACTAGCGGGATTCACCGGGGAGCTGTTTTTT	CASSEGLAGFTGELFF
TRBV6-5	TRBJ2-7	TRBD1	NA	TGTGCCAGCACGAGGGGACAGGGTTACGAGCAGTACTTC	CASTRGQGYEQYF
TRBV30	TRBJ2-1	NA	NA	TGTGCCTGGAGTACAACTAGGGAACCCTACAATGAGCAGTTCTTC	CAWSTTREPYNEQFF
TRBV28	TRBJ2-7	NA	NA	TGTGCCAGCAGCCAAGGAGAGTCCTACGAGCAGTACTTC	CASSQGESYEQYF
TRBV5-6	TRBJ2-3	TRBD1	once	TGTGCCAGCAGACCCACGGGACAGGATTTCACAGATACGCAGTATTTT	CASRPTGQDFTDTQYF
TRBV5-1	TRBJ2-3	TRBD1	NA	TGCGCCAGCAGATCCGCACCCTCCGGGACAGGGGGCGCAGATACGCAGTATTTT	CASRSAPSGTGGADTQYF
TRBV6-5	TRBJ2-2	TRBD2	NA	TGTGCCAGCAGGGCAATAGCGGGAGCCGGGGAGCTGTTTTTT	CASRAIAGAGELFF
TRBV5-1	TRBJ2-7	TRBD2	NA	TGCGCCAGCAGCCCTCGGACTAGCAGCTACGAGCAGTACTTC	CASSPRTSSYEQYF